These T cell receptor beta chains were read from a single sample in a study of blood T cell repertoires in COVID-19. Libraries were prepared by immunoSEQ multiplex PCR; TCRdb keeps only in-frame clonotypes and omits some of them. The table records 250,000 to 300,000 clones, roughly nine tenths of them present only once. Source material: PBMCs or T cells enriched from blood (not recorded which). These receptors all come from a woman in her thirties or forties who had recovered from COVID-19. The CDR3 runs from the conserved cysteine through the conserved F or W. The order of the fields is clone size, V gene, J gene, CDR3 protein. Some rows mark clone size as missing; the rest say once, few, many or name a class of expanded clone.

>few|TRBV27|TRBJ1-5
CASSGDIGGNQPQHF
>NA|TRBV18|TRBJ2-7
CASSLLQGYEQYF
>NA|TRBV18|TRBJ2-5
CASSGLAAQETQYF
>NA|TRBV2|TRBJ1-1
CASSEMSGDNAAFF
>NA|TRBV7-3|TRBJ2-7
CASSSGLGEQYF
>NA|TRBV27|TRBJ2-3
CASSSTRSTDTQYF
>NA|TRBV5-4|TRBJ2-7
CASSDRGGNYEQYF
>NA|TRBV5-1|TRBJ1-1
CASSFRQANTEAFF
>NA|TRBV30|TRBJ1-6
CAWSKDSYNSPLHF
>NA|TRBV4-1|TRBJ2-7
CASSHPGQGTEQYF
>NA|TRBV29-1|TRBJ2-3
CSVAGTTDTQYF